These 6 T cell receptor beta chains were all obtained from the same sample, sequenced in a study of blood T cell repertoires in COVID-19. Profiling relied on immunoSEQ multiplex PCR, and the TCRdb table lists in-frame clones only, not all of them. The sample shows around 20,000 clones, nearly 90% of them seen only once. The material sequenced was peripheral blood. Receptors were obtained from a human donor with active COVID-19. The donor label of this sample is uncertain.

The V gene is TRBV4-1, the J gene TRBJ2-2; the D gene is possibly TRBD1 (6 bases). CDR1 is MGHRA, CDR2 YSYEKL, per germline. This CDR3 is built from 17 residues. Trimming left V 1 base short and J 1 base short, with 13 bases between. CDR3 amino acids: CASSQGARGRNTGELFF. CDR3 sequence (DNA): TGCGCCAGCAGCCAAGGGGCGAGGGGGAGGAACACCGGGGAGCTGTTTTTT.

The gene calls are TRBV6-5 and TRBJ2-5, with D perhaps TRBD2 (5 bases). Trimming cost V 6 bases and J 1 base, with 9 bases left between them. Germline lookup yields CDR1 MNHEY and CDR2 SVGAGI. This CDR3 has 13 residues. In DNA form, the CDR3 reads TGTGCCAGCAGGTTAACTAGCCAAGAGACCCAGTACTTC. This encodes CASRLTSQETQYF.

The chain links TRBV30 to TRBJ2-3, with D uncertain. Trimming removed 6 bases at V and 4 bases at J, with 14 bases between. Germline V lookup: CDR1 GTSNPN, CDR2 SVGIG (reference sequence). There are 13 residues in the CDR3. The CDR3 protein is CACLRGSSDTQYF. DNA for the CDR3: TGTGCCTGTCTAAGAGGAAGTTCAGATACGCAGTATTTT.

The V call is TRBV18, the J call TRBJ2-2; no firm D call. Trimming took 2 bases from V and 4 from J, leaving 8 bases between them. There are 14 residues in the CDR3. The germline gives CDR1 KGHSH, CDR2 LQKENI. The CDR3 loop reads CASSPSRGTGELFF. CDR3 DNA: TGTGCCAGCTCACCATCCCGCGGCACCGGGGAGCTGTTTTTT.

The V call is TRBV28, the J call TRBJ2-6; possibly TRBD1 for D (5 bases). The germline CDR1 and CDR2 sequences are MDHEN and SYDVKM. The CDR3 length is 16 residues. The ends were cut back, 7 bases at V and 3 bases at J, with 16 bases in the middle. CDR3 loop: CASTPPRVHGANVLTF. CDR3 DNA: TGTGCCAGCACGCCTCCCAGGGTCCATGGGGCCAACGTCCTGACTTTC.

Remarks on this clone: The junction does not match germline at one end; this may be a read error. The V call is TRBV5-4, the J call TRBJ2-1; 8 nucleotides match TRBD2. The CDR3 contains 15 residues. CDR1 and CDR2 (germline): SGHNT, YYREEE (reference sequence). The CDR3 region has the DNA TGTGCCAGCAGCTTGGCCGCGGCGGGAGGCACCGGGCGGGTCTTC. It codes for CASSLAAAGGTGRVF.